This T cell receptor beta chain was recovered during a study of cytomegalovirus exposure and HLA in healthy donors. Overall study findings and caveats: Listed as cytomegalovirus-associated were 150 or so TCR beta chains.

V was clipped by 3 bases and J by 6 bases, with 27 bases between them. CDR3 size: 18 residues. CDR1 is GTSNPN, CDR2 SVGIG, per germline (reference sequence). The PCR had 60 Vbeta and 13 Jbeta primers. Clones were read by immunoSEQ multiplex PCR, and TCRdb kept only the in-frame ones, dropping some. The sample gives 150,000 to 200,000 clones, over 70% of which show up once; over 2.5% is in the top ten. This clone showed up just once. Its antigen is unknown. Sample: PBMCs. The chain recombines TRBV30 with TRBJ2-4, with D possibly matching TRBD2 (6 bases). This TCR was recovered from a woman between 45 and 65 years old in good health and CMV-seropositive. Written as DNA, the CDR3 is TGTGCCTGGAGCCCCCGGATTGGGGGGAACTTGGTTGGAAACATTCAGTACTTC. Amino acid sequence: CAWSPRIGGNLVGNIQYF.